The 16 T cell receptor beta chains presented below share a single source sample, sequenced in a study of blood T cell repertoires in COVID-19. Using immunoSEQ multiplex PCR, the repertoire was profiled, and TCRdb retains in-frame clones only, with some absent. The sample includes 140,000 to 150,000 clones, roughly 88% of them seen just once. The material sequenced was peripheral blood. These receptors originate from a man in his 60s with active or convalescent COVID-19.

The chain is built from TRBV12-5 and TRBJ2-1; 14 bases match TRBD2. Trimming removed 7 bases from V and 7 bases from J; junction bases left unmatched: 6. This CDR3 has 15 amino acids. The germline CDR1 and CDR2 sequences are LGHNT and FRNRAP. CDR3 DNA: TGTGCTAGTGCCCAAGGGACTAGCGGGAGAAATGAGCAGTTCTTC. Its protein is CASAQGTSGRNEQFF.

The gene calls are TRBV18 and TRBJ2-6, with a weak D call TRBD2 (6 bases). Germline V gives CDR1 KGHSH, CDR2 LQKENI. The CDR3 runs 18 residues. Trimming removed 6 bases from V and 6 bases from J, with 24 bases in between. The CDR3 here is CASSRAGTGALMANVLTF. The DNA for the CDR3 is TGTGCCAGCTCTCGGGCGGGGACGGGAGCTCTGATGGCCAACGTCCTGACTTTC.

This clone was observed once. Written as DNA, the CDR3 is TGTGCCAGCAGCTCGGACAGGTTCCCTCTAAATTCACCCCTCCACTTT. It specifies CASSSDRFPLNSPLHF. The chain links TRBV7-8 to TRBJ1-6; TRBD1 matches 7 bases. Trimming cost V 4 bases and J 7 bases; bases outside gene matches: 10. The CDR3 consists of 16 residues. The V gene's germline CDR1 is SGHVS and CDR2 FQNEAQ.

DNA for the CDR3: TGTGCCAGCAAGCCGGGACTAAGCTCCTACGAGCAGTACTTC. Translation: CASKPGLSSYEQYF. This chain connects TRBV6-5 to TRBJ2-7; 7 bases match TRBD2. The germline gives CDR1 MNHEY, CDR2 SVGAGI. V shed 7 bases and J 0 bases; nucleotides not matched to a gene: 6. The CDR3 length is 14 residues.

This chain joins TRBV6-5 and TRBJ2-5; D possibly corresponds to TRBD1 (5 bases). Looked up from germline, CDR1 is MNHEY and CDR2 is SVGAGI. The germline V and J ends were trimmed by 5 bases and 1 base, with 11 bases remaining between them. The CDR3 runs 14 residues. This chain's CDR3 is CASSPRQRQETQYF. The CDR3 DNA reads TGTGCCAGCAGTCCCAGACAGCGCCAAGAGACCCAGTACTTC.

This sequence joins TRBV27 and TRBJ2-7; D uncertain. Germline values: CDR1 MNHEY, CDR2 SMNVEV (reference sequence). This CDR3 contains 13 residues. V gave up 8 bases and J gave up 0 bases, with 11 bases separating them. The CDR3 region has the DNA TGTGCCAGCGCCCTGACTCCCTCCTACGAGCAGTACTTC. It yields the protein CASALTPSYEQYF.

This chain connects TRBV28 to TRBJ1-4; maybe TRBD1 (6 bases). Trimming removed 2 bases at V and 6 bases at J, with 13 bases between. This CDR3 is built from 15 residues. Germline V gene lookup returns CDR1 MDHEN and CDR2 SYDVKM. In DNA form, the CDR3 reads TGTGCCAGCAGTTTAGGTGGGCAGGGGTATGAAAAACTGTTTTTT. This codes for CASSLGGQGYEKLFF.

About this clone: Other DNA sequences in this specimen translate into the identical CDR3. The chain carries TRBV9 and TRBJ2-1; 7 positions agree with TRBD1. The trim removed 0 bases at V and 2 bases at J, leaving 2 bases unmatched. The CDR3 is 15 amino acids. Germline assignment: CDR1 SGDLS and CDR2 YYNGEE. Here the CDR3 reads CASSVGQGAYNEQFF. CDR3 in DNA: TGTGCCAGCAGCGTAGGACAGGGAGCCTACAATGAGCAGTTCTTC.

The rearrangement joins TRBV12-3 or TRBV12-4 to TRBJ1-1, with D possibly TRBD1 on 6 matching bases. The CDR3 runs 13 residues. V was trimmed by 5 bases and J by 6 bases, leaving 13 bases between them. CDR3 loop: CASSRTVNSEAFF. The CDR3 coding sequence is TGTGCCAGCAGTCGGACAGTCAACTCTGAAGCTTTCTTT.

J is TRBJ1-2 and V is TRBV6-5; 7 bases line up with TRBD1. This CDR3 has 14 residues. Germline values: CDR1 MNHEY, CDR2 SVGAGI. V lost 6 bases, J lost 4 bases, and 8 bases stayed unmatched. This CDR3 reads CASRTTGVGYGYTF. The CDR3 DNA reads TGTGCCAGCAGGACAACAGGGGTGGGCTATGGCTACACCTTC.

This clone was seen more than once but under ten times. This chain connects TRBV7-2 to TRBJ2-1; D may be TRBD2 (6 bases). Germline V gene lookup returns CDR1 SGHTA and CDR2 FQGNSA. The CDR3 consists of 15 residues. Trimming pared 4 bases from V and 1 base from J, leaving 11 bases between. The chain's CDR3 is CASSYSGPSYNEQFF. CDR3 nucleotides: TGTGCCAGCAGCTACAGCGGGCCTTCCTACAATGAGCAGTTCTTC.

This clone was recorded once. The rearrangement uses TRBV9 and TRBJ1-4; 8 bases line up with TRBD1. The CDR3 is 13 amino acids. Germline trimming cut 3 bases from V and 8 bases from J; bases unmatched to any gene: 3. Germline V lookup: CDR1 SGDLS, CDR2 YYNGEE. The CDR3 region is CASSAGDREKLFF. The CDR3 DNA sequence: TGTGCCAGCAGCGCCGGGGACAGGGAAAAACTGTTTTTT.

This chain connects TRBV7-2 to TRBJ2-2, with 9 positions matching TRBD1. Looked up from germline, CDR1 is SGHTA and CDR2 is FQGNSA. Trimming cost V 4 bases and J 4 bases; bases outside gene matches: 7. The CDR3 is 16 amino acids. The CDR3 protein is CASSSDRGYGTGELFF. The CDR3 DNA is TGTGCCAGCAGCTCCGACAGGGGGTACGGCACCGGGGAGCTGTTTTTT.

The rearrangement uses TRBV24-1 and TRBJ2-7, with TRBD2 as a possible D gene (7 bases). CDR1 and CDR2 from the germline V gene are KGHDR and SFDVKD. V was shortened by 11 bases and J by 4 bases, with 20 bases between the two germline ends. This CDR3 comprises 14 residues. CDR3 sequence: CARTKRTRGYEQYF. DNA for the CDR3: TGTGCCAGGACGAAACGGACTAGGGGGTACGAGCAGTACTTC.

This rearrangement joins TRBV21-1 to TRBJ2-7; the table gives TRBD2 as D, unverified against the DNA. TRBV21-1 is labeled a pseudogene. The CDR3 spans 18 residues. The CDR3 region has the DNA TGTGCCAGCAGCCCTCCCCCTAGCGGGAGGGTCCGGCTATACGAGCAGTACTTC. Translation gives CASSPPPSGRVRLYEQYF.

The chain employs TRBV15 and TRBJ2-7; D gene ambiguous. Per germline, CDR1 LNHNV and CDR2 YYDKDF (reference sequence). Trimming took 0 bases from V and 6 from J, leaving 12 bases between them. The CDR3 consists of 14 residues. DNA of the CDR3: TGTGCCACCAGCAGAGATCGAACTCGTGCCGAGCAGTACTTC. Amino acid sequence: CATSRDRTRAEQYF.